The 8 T cell receptor beta chains below all came from one sample that was sequenced in a study of cytomegalovirus exposure and HLA in healthy donors. Both 60 Vbeta primers and 13 Jbeta primers went into the PCR. Clones were sequenced by immunoSEQ multiplex PCR, and TCRdb holds only the in-frame ones, with some missing. Of roughly 100,000 clones listed, roughly 72% are singletons. Sequencing input: PBMCs. The receptor set was obtained from a woman aged 18-29 years in good health and CMV-seropositive.

The chain employs TRBV29-1 and TRBJ2-3, with D perhaps TRBD1 (5 bases). CDR3 length: 12 amino acids. Trimming stripped 5 bases from V and 3 bases from J, with 9 bases between. CDR1 is SQVTM, CDR2 ANQGSEA, per germline. The CDR3 DNA follows: TGCAGCGTTCGCAGGGAAACAGATACGCAGTATTTT. Residues: CSVRRETDTQYF.

This clone was seen once. J is TRBJ2-7 and V is TRBV28; D is perhaps TRBD1 (5 bases). V lost 7 bases to trimming and J lost 5 bases, with 21 bases between them. The CDR3 runs 15 residues. Looked up from germline, CDR1 is MDHEN and CDR2 is SYDVKM. The CDR3 loop reads CASIAEQGVMDEQYF. The DNA for the CDR3 is TGTGCCAGCATAGCCGAGCAGGGCGTTATGGACGAGCAGTACTTC.

The rearrangement joins TRBV6-1 to TRBJ2-2; D may be TRBD1 (5 bases). Per the germline V gene, CDR1 is MNHNS and CDR2 is SASEGT. V was trimmed by 6 bases and J by 13 bases, leaving 18 bases between them. This CDR3 is 13 amino acids long. The CDR3 loop is CASSPTTPRVLFF. The CDR3 coding sequence is TGTGCCAGCAGCCCAACGACGCCCAGGGTGCTGTTTTTT.

The chain uses TRBV18 and TRBJ1-4, with D perhaps matching TRBD1 (5 bases). V dropped 2 bases and J dropped 7 bases, with 14 bases sitting between them. CDR1 KGHSH and CDR2 LQKENI come from the germline V gene. The CDR3 runs 15 residues. The CDR3 sequence is CASSPRTGRGEKLFF. Here the CDR3 DNA reads TGTGCCAGCTCACCAAGGACGGGGAGGGGTGAAAAACTGTTTTTT.

In the case of this clone: The junction shows a germline mismatch at one end, possibly a read error. The gene calls are TRBV2 and TRBJ2-7, with D possibly matching TRBD1 (6 bases). The CDR3 consists of 14 residues. Germline CDR1 is SNHLY and CDR2 is FYNNEI. The CDR3 is CASSESQGPGERYF. For the CDR3, the DNA is TGTGCCAGCAGTGAATCCCAGGGGCCAGGGGAGCGGTACTTC.

This clone was found a few times. The genes are TRBV4-1 and TRBJ2-1; perhaps TRBD2 as D (5 bases). Germline CDR1 is MGHRA and CDR2 is YSYEKL. The CDR3 is 11 amino acids. V lost 2 bases and J lost 9, with 5 bases in between. The CDR3, as DNA: TGCGCCAGCAGCCAACGGGGTGAGCAGTTCTTC. Translated, it gives CASSQRGEQFF.

The chain joins TRBV2 to TRBJ2-3, with TRBD2 identical over 9 bases. The CDR3 contains 14 residues. J was trimmed by 1 base and V by 7 bases; bases with no gene match: 3. The germline V gene encodes CDR1 SNHLY and CDR2 FYNNEI. The CDR3 loop is CASNEREGTDTQYF. In DNA form, the CDR3 reads TGTGCCAGCAATGAGCGGGAGGGCACAGATACGCAGTATTTT.

DNA of the CDR3: TGTGCCAGCAGCCGGACTAGCGGGGAGACCCAGTACTTC. The encoded protein is CASSRTSGETQYF. This rearrangement joins TRBV7-3 to TRBJ2-5; TRBD2 matches at 11 bases. The germline V gene has CDR1 SGHTA and CDR2 FQGTGA. The J segment lost 5 bases and the V segment lost 5 bases, leaving 1 base of the junction unmatched. This CDR3 contains 13 residues.